This T cell receptor beta chain originates from a study of blood T cell repertoires in COVID-19. Study-level background: The analysed material was cDNA or gDNA that came from T cells, B-cell-depleted T cells, or PBMCs.

This CDR3 is built from 12 residues. Germline V CDR1 and CDR2: SQVTM, ANQGSEA. V gave up 4 bases and J gave up 6 bases, with 12 bases separating them. How the authors handled the data: Scientists estimated how many nucleated cells there were by amplifying reference gene primers. The data were produced by immunoSEQ multiplex PCR, yet TCRdb's version contains in-frame clones alone and is incomplete. For V, J and clone size, that table is used; D and trimming come from the DNA. The repertoire holds 150,000 or so clones, with roughly 90% as singletons. A COVID-19 case had been met by exposed participants during the 2 weeks before study entry.

The chain couples TRBV29-1 to TRBJ1-1, with D uncertain. This TCR came from a woman aged 40-49 years who had been exposed to COVID-19. The sequencing sample was made of PBMCs or T cells enriched from blood (not recorded which). The CDR3 is CSVGKGDAEAFF. The CDR3 DNA sequence: TGCAGCGTTGGGAAGGGAGACGCTGAAGCTTTCTTT.